This T cell receptor beta chain stems from a study of shared clonotypes between healthy human individuals. The V gene end was trimmed by 2 bases and the J gene end by 0 bases; junction bases not matched to a gene: 2. The CDR3 length is 15 residues. Germline V gene lookup returns CDR1 SGHRS and CDR2 YFSETQ. Repertoires were generated with immunoSEQ multiplex PCR, while TCRdb's copy carries only in-frame clones and drops some. This table holds about 490,000 clones, roughly 85% found once. Sequencing was carried out using PBMCs. This chain joins TRBV5-1 and TRBJ2-7; TRBD1 matches at 10 bases. The clonotype originates from a woman aged 40-49 years in good health. Some clones in this sample may be carry-over from other donors' samples. CDR3 protein: CASSLDRGHSYEQYF. CDR3 bases: TGCGCCAGCAGCTTAGACAGGGGGCACTCCTACGAGCAGTACTTC.